This entry features one T cell receptor (beta chain) sequence. Its matching antigen is unknown. The data stem from a study of cytomegalovirus exposure and HLA in healthy donors. Study overall: Among 150 million to 200 million T cells, an earlier analysis found 90 million to 130 million unique TCR beta sequences. Study-wide points: Solely CMV serostatus was available to characterize immune exposure.

V was clipped by 10 bases and J by 2 bases, with 12 bases between them. Germline V gene lookup returns CDR1 MNHEY and CDR2 SVGAGI. The length of the CDR3 is 14 residues. PCR amplification relied on 60 Vbeta primers (plus 13 Jbeta primers). Measured with immunoSEQ multiplex PCR; TCRdb has only the in-frame clones, and not every one. This repertoire shows 110,000 or so clones, 70% to 80% found once; its top ten account for 4% to 4.5%. This clonotype was obtained from a middle-aged woman in good health and CMV-seropositive. V is TRBV6-5 and J is TRBJ2-6, with TRBD1 as a possible D gene (6 bases). The sequencing input was PBMCs. The CDR3 sequence: CATYRVTGANVLTF. The DNA for the CDR3 is TGTGCCACGTACAGGGTCACTGGGGCCAACGTCCTGACTTTC.